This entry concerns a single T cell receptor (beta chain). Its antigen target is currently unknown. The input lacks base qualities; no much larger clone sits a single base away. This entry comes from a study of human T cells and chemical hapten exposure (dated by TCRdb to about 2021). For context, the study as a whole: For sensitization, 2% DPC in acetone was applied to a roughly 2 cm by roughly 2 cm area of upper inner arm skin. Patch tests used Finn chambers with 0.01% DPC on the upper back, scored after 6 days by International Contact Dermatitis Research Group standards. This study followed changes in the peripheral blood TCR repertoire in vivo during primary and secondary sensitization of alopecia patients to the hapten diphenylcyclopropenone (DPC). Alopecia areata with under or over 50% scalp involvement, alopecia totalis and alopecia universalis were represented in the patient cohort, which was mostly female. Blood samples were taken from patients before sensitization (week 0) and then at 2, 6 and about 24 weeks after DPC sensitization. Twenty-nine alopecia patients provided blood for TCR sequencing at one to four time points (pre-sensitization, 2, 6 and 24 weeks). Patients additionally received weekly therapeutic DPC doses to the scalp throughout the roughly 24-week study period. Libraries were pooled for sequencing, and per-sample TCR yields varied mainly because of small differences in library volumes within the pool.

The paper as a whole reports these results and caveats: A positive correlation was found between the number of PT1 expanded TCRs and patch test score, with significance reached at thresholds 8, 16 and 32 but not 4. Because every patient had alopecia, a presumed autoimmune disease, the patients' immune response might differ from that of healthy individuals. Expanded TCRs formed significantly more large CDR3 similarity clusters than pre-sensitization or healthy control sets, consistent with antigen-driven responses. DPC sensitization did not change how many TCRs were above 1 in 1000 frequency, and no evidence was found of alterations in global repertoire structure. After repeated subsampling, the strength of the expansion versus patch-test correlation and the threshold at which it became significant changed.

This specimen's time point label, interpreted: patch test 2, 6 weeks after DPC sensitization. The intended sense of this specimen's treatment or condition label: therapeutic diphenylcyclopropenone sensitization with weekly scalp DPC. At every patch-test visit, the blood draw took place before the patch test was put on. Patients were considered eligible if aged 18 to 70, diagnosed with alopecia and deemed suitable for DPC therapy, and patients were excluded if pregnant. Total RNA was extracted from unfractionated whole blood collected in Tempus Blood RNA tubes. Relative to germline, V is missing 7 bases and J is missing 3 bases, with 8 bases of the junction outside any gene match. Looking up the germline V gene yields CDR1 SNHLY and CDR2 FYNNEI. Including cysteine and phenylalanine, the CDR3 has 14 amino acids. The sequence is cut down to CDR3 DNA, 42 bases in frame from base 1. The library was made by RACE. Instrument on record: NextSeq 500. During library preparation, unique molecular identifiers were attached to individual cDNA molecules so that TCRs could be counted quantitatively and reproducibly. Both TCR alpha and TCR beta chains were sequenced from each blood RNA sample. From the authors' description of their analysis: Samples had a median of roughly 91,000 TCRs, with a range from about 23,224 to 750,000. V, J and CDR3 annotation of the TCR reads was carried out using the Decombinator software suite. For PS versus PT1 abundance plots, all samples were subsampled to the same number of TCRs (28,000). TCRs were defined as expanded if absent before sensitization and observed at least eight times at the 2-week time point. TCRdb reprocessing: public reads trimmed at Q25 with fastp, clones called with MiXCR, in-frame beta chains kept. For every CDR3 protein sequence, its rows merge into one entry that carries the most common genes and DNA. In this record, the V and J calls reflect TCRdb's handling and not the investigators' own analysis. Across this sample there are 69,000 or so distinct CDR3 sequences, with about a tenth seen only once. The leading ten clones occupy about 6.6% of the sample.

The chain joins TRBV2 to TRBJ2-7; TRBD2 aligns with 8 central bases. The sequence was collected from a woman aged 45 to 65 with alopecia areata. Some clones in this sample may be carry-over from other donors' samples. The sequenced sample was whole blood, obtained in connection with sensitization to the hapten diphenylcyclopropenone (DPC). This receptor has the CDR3 CASTGGAGDYEQYF. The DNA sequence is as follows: TGTGCCAGCACTGGGGGAGCGGGAGACTACGAGCAGTACTTC. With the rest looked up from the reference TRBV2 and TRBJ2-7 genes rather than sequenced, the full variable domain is EPEVTQTPSHQVTQMGQEVILRCVPISNHLYFYWYRQILGQKVEFLVSFYNNEISEKSEIFDDQFSVERPDGSNFTLKIRSTKLEDSAMYFCASTGGAGDYEQYFGPGTRLTVT.